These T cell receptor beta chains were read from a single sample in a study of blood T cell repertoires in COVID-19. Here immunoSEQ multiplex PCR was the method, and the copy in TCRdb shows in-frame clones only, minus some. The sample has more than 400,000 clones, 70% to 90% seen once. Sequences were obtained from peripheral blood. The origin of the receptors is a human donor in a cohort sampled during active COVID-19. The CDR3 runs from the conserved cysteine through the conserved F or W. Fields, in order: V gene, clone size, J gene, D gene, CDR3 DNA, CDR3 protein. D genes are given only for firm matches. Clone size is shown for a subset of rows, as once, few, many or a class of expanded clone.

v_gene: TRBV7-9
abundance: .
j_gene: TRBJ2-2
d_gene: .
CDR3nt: TGTGCCAGCAGCTTAAGTGGTAGCACCGGGGAGCTGTTTTTT
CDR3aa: CASSLSGSTGELFF

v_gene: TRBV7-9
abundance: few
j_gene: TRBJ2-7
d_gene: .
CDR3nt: TGTGCCAGCAGCTTGAGACTAGCAGGGGCCTACGAGCAGTACTTC
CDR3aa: CASSLRLAGAYEQYF

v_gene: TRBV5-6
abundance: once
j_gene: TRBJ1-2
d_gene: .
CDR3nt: TGTGCCAGCAAGAGGGAGAGGGGCTACACCTTC
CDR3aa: CASKRERGYTF

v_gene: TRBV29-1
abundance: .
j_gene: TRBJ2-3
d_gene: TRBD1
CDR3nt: TGCAGCGCAGGACAGGGGGGTACAGATACGCAGTATTTT
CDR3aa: CSAGQGGTDTQYF

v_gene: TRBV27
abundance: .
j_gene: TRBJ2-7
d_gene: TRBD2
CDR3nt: TGTGCCAGCAGTCCAGTAGCGGGAGTGTCCTACGAGCAGTACTTC
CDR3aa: CASSPVAGVSYEQYF

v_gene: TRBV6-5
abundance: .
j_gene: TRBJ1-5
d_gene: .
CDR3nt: TGTGCCAGCAGTTACTCGAACAGGGCGGGCAATCAGCCCCAGCATTTT
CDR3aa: CASSYSNRAGNQPQHF

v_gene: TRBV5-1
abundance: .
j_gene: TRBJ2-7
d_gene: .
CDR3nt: TGCGCCAGCAGCCCGGGACTTCGCCCCTACGAGCAGTACTTC
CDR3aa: CASSPGLRPYEQYF

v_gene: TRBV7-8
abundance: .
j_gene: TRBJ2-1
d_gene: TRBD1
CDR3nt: TGTGCCAGCACCATGAGGGGGACAGGGGTTAGGAATGAGCAGTTCTTC
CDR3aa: CASTMRGTGVRNEQFF

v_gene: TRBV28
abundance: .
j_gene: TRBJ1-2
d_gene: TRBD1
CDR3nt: TGTGCCAGCAGCCCCCCCTTACAGGGGGGAAACTATGGCTACACCTTC
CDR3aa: CASSPPLQGGNYGYTF

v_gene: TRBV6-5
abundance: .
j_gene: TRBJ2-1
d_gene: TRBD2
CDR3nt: TGTGCCAGCACCTCCGGACTAGCGACAAATGAGCAGTTCTTC
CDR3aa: CASTSGLATNEQFF

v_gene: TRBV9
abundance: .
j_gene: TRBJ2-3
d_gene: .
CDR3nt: TGTGCCAGCAGTTCCTCGTCGAGAGGGATTGTTACGCAGTATTTT
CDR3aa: CASSSSSRGIVTQYF

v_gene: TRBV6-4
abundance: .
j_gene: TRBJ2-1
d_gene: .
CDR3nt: TGTGCCAGCAGCTTATCTAGGGGAAATGAGCAGTTCTTC
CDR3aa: CASSLSRGNEQFF

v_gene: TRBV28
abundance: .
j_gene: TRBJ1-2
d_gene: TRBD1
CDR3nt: TGTGCCAGCAGTTTCGGGGGACAGGGGATTCACTATGGCTACACCTTC
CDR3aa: CASSFGGQGIHYGYTF

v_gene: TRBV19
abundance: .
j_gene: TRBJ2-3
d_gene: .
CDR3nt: TGTGCCAGTAGTGCCCCCGGGGGGCCCAGCACAGATACGCAGTATTTT
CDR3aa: CASSAPGGPSTDTQYF

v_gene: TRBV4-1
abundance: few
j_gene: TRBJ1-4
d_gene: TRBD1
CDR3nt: TGCGCCAGCAGCCGAGTACAGGGGGCGGATGAAAAACTGTTTTTT
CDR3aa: CASSRVQGADEKLFF

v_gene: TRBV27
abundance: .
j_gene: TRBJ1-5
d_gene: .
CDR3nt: TGTGCCAGCAGTTTATCGGGGCAGAATCAGCCCCAGCATTTT
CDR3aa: CASSLSGQNQPQHF